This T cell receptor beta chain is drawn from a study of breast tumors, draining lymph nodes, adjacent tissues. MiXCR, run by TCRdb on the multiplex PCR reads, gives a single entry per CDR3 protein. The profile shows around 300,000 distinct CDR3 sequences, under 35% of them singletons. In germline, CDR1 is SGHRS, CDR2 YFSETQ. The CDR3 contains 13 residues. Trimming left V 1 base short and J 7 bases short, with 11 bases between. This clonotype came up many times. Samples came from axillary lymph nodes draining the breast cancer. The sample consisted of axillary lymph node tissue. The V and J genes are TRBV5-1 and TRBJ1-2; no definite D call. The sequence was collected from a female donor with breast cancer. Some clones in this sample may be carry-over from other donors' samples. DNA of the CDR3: TGCGCCAGCAGCTTGCAACCCGACCGTGGCTACACCTTC. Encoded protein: CASSLQPDRGYTF.